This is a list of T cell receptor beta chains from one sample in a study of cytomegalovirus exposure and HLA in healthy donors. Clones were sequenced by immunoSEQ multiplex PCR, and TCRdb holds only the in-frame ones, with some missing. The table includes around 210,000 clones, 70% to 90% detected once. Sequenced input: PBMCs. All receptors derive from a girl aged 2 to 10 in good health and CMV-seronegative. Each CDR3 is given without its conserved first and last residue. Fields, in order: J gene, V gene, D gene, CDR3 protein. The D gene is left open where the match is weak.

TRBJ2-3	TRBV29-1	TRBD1	SVTGGRTDTQY
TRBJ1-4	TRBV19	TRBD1	ASSIERGGGGEKLF
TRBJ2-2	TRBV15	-	ATSSSALPNTGELF
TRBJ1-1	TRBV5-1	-	ASSLQNTEAF
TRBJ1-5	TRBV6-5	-	ASRRTSRDQPQH
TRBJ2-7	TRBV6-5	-	ASSRTGSSYEQY
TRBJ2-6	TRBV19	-	ASSIDRGAGANVLT
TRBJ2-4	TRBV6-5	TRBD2	ASSYLSSGARIQY
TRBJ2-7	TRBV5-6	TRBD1	ASSLFDRDSSYEQY
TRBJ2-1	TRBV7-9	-	ASSDSTWGLEQF
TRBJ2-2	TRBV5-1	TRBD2	ASAGTSGSTGELF
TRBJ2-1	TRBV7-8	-	ASSFLPGGSYNEQF
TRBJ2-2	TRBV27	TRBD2	ASSFWGLANTGELF
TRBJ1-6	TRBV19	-	ASSQDRPINQSPLH
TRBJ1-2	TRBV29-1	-	SASTVTPYGYT
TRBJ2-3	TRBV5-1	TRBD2	ASSPTSGASTDTQY
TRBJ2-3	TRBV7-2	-	ASSLNRGRDTQY
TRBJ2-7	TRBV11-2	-	ASRRDSEQY
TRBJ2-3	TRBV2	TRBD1	ASRRDRGQDTQY
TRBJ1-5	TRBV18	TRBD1	ASSPGQGSQPQH
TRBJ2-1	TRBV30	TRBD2	AWTATSGRLQF
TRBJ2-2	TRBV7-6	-	ASSLLGQLGELF
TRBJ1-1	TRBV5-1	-	ASSFGGLQGHTEAF
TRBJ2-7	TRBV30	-	AWSPRGYEQY
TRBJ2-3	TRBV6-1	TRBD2	ASSEARVAGGLTDTQY
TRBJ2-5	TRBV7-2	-	ASSFGGASKETQY
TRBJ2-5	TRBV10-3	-	AISEKGGQETQY
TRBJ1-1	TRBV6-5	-	ASSTGNTEAF
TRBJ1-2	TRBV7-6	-	ASSLAQNYGYT
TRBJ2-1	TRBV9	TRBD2	ASSLRLAGGIYNEQF
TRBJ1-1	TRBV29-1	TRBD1	SVVPGQGREAF
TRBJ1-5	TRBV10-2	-	ASSESRGGEPQH
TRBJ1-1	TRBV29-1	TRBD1	SGDRGSTEAF
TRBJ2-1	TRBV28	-	ASSRSYAGNEQF
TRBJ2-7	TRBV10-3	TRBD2	ATDKAGGSYEQY
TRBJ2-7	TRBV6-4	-	ASSVGDSYEQY
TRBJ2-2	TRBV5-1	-	ASSFSRTANTGELF
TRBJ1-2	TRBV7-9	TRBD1	ASSISDRERWGGYT
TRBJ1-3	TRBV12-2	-	ASRFGHDSGNTIY
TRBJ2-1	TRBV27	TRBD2	ASSHWGTGLAGATWEQF
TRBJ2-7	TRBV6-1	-	ASRIGRGVYEQY
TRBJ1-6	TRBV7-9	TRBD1	ASSSVNETGAKSPLH
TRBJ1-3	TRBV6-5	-	AGSYSLQGGNTIY
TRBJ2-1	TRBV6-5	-	ASSYSEGNEQF
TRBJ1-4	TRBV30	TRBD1	AWTRIGQAWREKLF
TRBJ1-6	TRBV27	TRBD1	ASRAPGQGNSPLH
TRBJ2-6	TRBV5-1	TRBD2	ASRTSGGAGANVLT
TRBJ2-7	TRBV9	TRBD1	ASSVGDRRSSEQY
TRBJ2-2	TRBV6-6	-	ASSPPEGRLF
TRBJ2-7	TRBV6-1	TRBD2	ASKAGGPPYEQY
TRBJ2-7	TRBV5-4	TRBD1	ASSRPGQGYEQY
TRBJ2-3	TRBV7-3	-	ASSLTATDTQY
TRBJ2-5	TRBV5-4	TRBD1	ASSLGQALETQY